These 21 T cell receptor beta chains came from one sample sequenced in a study of blood T cells in healthy people across ages. For the second PCR, which ran for about 6 to 11 cycles, a sample-barcoded 5' primer and a J-beta primer mix were used. TCRdb redid the calling of the 5' RACE reads with MiXCR, one entry per CDR3 protein. The data hold 1.5 million to 2 million distinct CDR3 sequences, with 28% observed a single time. The sample was blood. These receptors all stem from a woman in her twenties or thirties in good health.

As to this clonotype: This may stem from a read error, because a much larger clone lies one nucleotide away. The gene calls are TRBV29-1 and TRBJ2-1, with unresolved D. V was pared by 3 bases and J by 13 bases, with 19 bases between. The germline CDR1 and CDR2 sequences are SQVTM and ANQGSEA. CDR3 size: 13 residues. As DNA, the CDR3 is TGCAGCGTTGAGCCCGACTTGGAAGAGACCCAGTTCTTC. Protein product: CSVEPDLEETQFF.

This clonotype was seen a few times. J is TRBJ1-2 and V is TRBV10-3; TRBD1 is a possible D gene (5 bases). The germline gives CDR1 ENHRY, CDR2 SYGVKD. Trimming took 2 bases from V and 1 from J, leaving 8 bases between them. The CDR3 is made up of 14 amino acids. The CDR3 reads CAISERGVNYGYTF. The CDR3 DNA is TGTGCCATCAGTGAGAGGGGAGTTAACTATGGCTACACCTTC.

V usage is TRBV9 and J usage is TRBJ2-1; tentatively, D is TRBD2 (5 bases). The germline V and J ends were trimmed by 3 bases and 7 bases, with 17 bases remaining between them. The CDR3 runs 15 residues. Germline values: CDR1 SGDLS, CDR2 YYNGEE. The CDR3 nucleotides read TGTGCCAGCAGCGAGGAGACGGGATTCGGGAATGAGCAGTTCTTC. It codes for CASSEETGFGNEQFF.

The chain links TRBV28 to TRBJ2-1, with D uncertain. The ends were cut back, 6 bases at V and 0 bases at J, with 9 bases in the middle. Germline CDR1 MDHEN, CDR2 SYDVKM. The CDR3 covers 14 residues. CDR3: CASRLPGSYNEQFF. For the CDR3, the DNA is TGTGCCAGCAGGCTCCCAGGCTCCTACAATGAGCAGTTCTTC.

This clonotype appeared once. The chain carries TRBV4-2 and TRBJ2-1; 9 bases align to TRBD1. With V trimmed by 1 base and J by 9 bases, 13 bases remained unmatched. In germline, CDR1 is LGHNA, CDR2 YNFKEQ. This CDR3 is 17 amino acids long. The CDR3 region has the DNA TGTGCCAGCAGCCAAGGAGTAGGACAGGGGCAGAAAAGTGAGCAGTTCTTC. This gives the protein CASSQGVGQGQKSEQFF.

V gene TRBV12-3 or TRBV12-4 combines with J gene TRBJ2-1; D unclear. The CDR3 contains 14 residues. V gave up 0 bases and J gave up 5 bases, with 8 bases separating them. The CDR3 nucleotides are TGTGCCAGCAGTTTAGCAGGGAAGGACAATGAGCAGTTCTTC. Translating it yields CASSLAGKDNEQFF.

This clonotype has a handful of counts. V is TRBV5-1 and J is TRBJ1-6; 7 bases are shared with TRBD1. From germline, CDR1 is SGHRS and CDR2 YFSETQ. The CDR3 is 14 amino acids. The junction had 5 bases not matched to a gene; V was cut back by 2 bases and J by 9 bases. This CDR3 is CASSFGDRSSPLHF. For the CDR3, the DNA is TGCGCCAGCAGCTTCGGGGACAGATCTTCACCCCTCCACTTT.

V and J are TRBV18 and TRBJ2-4; D is undetermined. Trimming left V 3 bases short and J 6 bases short, with 9 bases between. The CDR3 runs 13 residues. Germline V lookup: CDR1 KGHSH, CDR2 LQKENI. The chain's CDR3 is CASSPPSVNIQYF. Here the CDR3 DNA reads TGTGCCAGCTCACCCCCATCCGTAAACATTCAGTACTTC. Full variable domain (outside the CDR3, taken from reference TRBV18 and TRBJ2-4): NAGVMQNPRHLVRRRGQEARLRCSPMKGHSHVYWYRQLPEEGLKFMVYLQKENIIDESGMPKERFSAEFPKEGPSILRIQQVVRGDSAAYFCASSPPSVNIQYFGAGTRLSVL.

There are a few counts of this clonotype. This chain connects TRBV2 to TRBJ1-6; D call uncertain. CDR1 is SNHLY and CDR2 is FYNNEI in the germline V gene. With 2 bases removed from V and 2 bases from J, the gap between germline ends came to 10 bases. The CDR3 covers 16 residues. CDR3 sequence: CASSEFPRAYNSPLHF. The CDR3, as DNA: TGTGCCAGCAGTGAATTTCCCAGAGCCTATAATTCACCCCTCCACTTT. Combining the CDR3 with reference TRBV2 and TRBJ1-6 gives the whole variable domain EPEVTQTPSHQVTQMGQEVILRCVPISNHLYFYWYRQILGQKVEFLVSFYNNEISEKSEIFDDQFSVERPDGSNFTLKIRSTKLEDSAMYFCASSEFPRAYNSPLHFGNGTRLTVT.

This clonotype has a count of ten or more. The gene calls are TRBV7-9 and TRBJ1-1; 7 bases line up with TRBD1. The germline V gene encodes CDR1 SEHNR and CDR2 FQNEAQ (reference sequence). V shed 2 bases, J shed 1 base, and the junction held 1 base outside the gene matches. The CDR3 extends over 14 amino acids. The CDR3 DNA reads as TGTGCCAGCAGCTTAAGGGGGCCGAACACTGAAGCTTTCTTT. It translates to CASSLRGPNTEAFF.

This clonotype was seen many times. The chain combines TRBV6-5 with TRBJ2-5, with 7 positions matching TRBD2. Trimming removed 0 bases from V and 1 base from J; junction bases left unmatched: 8. The V gene's germline CDR1 is MNHEY and CDR2 SVGAGI. The CDR3 runs 17 residues. The DNA for the CDR3 is TGTGCCAGCAGTTACTCTCCGAGGGCTAGCGGCCAAGAGACCCAGTACTTC. It translates to CASSYSPRASGQETQYF.

CDR3 protein: CASQGTSGGGETQYF. CDR3 sequence (DNA): TGTGCCAGCCAGGGGACTAGCGGGGGAGGTGAGACCCAGTACTTC. The chain uses TRBV2 and TRBJ2-5; 14 nucleotides line up with TRBD2. The V gene end was trimmed by 8 bases and the J gene end by 5 bases; junction bases not matched to a gene: 7. This CDR3 has 15 amino acids. Germline-derived CDR1 and CDR2 are SNHLY and FYNNEI.

Of note for this clonotype: One end of the junction does not line up with germline, which may come from a read error. The chain recombines TRBV9 with TRBJ2-3; 8 bases map to TRBD2. The length of the CDR3 is 14 residues. The germline V gene has CDR1 SGDLS and CDR2 YYNGEE. The CDR3 region is CASSGSGTADTQCF. The DNA for the CDR3 is TGTGCCAGCAGCGGTAGCGGGACGGCAGATACGCAGTGTTTT.

This clonotype was seen at least ten times. The chain has TRBV6-6 and TRBJ2-5; the match to TRBD2 covers 13 bases. The CDR3 extends over 17 amino acids. V shed 2 bases, J shed 7 bases, and the junction held 10 bases outside the gene matches. Germline V gene data show CDR1 as MNHNY and CDR2 as SVGAGI (reference sequence). CDR3 residues: CASSYDGLAGDGVTQYF. CDR3 in DNA: TGTGCCAGCAGTTACGACGGACTAGCGGGAGATGGGGTGACCCAGTACTTC.

The chain uses TRBV7-2 and TRBJ2-3, with 7 nucleotides matching TRBD2. Germline CDR1 reads SGHTA; CDR2 reads FQGNSA. Trimming removed 4 bases from V and 0 bases from J; junction bases left unmatched: 10. The CDR3 sequence is 17 residues long. DNA of the CDR3: TGTGCCAGCAGCTGGAGGGGTAGCGGGCGTAGCACAGATACGCAGTATTTT. Translation: CASSWRGSGRSTDTQYF. The variable domain in full, completed from reference TRBV7-2 and TRBJ2-3, reads GAGVSQSPSNKVTEKGKDVELRCDPISGHTALYWYRQSLGQGLEFLIYFQGNSAPDKSGLPSDRFSAERTGGSVSTLTIQRTQQEDSAVYLCASSWRGSGRSTDTQYFGPGTRLTVL.

The chain links TRBV20-1 to TRBJ2-1; 10 nucleotides align to TRBD2. With 6 bases clipped from V and 6 bases from J, the junction kept 8 bases outside the gene matches. The germline gives CDR1 DFQATT, CDR2 SNEGSKA (reference sequence). The CDR3 covers 14 residues. CDR3 sequence (DNA): TGCAGTGCCCTTCTAGCGGGGGTGGGCAATGAGCAGTTCTTC. Encoded protein: CSALLAGVGNEQFF.

By its share, this clonotype is medium-sized. The V and J genes are TRBV29-1 and TRBJ2-7; weak D call: TRBD1 (5 bases). V was cut by 2 bases and J by 11 bases, with 16 bases left in between. Germline CDR1 reads SQVTM; CDR2 reads ANQGSEA. This CDR3 spans 12 amino acids. CDR3 bases: TGCAGCGTTGAATCTGACAGCGCATGGGAGTACTTC. Translating it yields CSVESDSAWEYF.

There are a few counts of this clonotype. V and J are TRBV20-1 and TRBJ2-3; maybe TRBD2 (6 bases). The CDR3 extends over 14 amino acids. CDR1 DFQATT and CDR2 SNEGSKA come from the germline V gene (reference sequence). V lost 3 bases and J lost 5, with 15 bases in between. The CDR3 DNA sequence: TGCAGTGCTAGTAGTCGGAGGGGTGTAGATACGCAGTATTTT. This encodes CSASSRRGVDTQYF.

This clonotype occurred many times. V usage is TRBV4-1 and J usage is TRBJ1-2, with D uncertain. Trimming shortened V by 1 base and J by 9 bases, and 6 bases separated the two germline ends. CDR1 and CDR2 from the germline V gene are MGHRA and YSYEKL. This CDR3 contains 11 residues. The chain's CDR3 is CASSQGSSYTF. The DNA of the CDR3 is TGCGCCAGCAGCCAAGGGTCCAGCTACACCTTC.

As concerns this clonotype: Compared with germline, one end of the junction differs, possibly owing to a read error. This chain uses TRBV4-3 with TRBJ2-3; 7 bases are shared with TRBD2. This CDR3 has 16 residues. Germline V lookup: CDR1 LGHNA, CDR2 YSLEER. Written as DNA, the CDR3 is TGCGCCAGCAGCCAAGAGGAAGCGGGAACCACAGATACGCAGTGTTTT. This sequence encodes CASSQEEAGTTDTQCF.

This clonotype occurred a few times. The gene calls are TRBV7-9 and TRBJ1-2; no definite D call. In germline, CDR1 is SEHNR, CDR2 FQNEAQ (reference sequence). CDR3 size: 11 residues. V dropped 1 base and J dropped 10 bases, with 7 bases sitting between them. As DNA, the CDR3 is TGTGCCAGCAGCTTAGAAGTCTCCTACACCTTC. Its translation: CASSLEVSYTF. The variable domain in full, completed from reference TRBV7-9 and TRBJ1-2, reads DTGVSQNPRHKITKRGQNVTFRCDPISEHNRLYWYRQTLGQGPEFLTYFQNEAQLEKSRLLSDRFSAERPKGSFSTLEIQRTEQGDSAMYLCASSLEVSYTFGSGTRLTVV.